The 29 T cell receptor beta chains listed next were all sequenced from one sample in a study of T cell responses to AZD1222 COVID-19 vaccine. TCRdb's copy holds only in-frame clones and misses some; the assay was immunoSEQ multiplex PCR. The table shows 200,000 or so clones, with roughly 92% occurring only once. The sequences come from peripheral blood, collected on day 0 of AZD1222 vaccination. The receptors stem from an adult in good health.

The V call is TRBV7-2, the J call TRBJ1-6, with D uncertain. This CDR3 is 14 amino acids long. From germline, CDR1 is SGHTA and CDR2 FQGNSA. Trimming pared 2 bases from V and 9 bases from J, leaving 11 bases between. CDR3 nucleotides: TGTGCCAGCAGCTTATCATCGAGACGTTCACCCCTCCACTTT. Translation: CASSLSSRRSPLHF.

This rearrangement joins TRBV11-2 to TRBJ2-1; D not resolved. The CDR3 length is 15 residues. CDR1 is SGHAT and CDR2 is FQNNGV in the germline V gene. Trimming stripped 4 bases from V and 0 bases from J, with 10 bases between. CDR3 nucleotide sequence: TGTGCCAGCAGCTCGCCCCGTAGCTCCTACAATGAGCAGTTCTTC. Translated, it gives CASSSPRSSYNEQFF.

This sequence joins TRBV6-5 and TRBJ2-7; 14 bases align to TRBD2. The CDR3 is 15 amino acids. From germline, CDR1 is MNHEY and CDR2 SVGAGI. Losses at the gene ends were 6 bases for V and 6 bases for J; bases not matched to a gene: 7. The CDR3 protein is CASSPGTSGSLEQYF. CDR3 nucleotides: TGTGCCAGCAGCCCAGGGACTAGCGGGAGTCTCGAGCAGTACTTC.

This chain connects TRBV4-2 to TRBJ1-1, with D perhaps matching TRBD1 (6 bases). Germline V gives CDR1 LGHNA, CDR2 YNFKEQ. V was shortened by 1 base and J by 1 base, with 10 bases between the two germline ends. The CDR3 consists of 15 residues. In DNA form, the CDR3 reads TGTGCCAGCAGCCAAGCCGGGACATCGAACACTGAAGCTTTCTTT. It translates to CASSQAGTSNTEAFF.

The chain employs TRBV4-1 and TRBJ1-2; D gene unclear. Germline V gives CDR1 MGHRA, CDR2 YSYEKL. Trimming cost V 0 bases and J 4 bases, with 6 bases left between them. CDR3 length: 13 residues. CDR3 protein: CASSQDRGYGYTF. CDR3 nucleotide sequence: TGCGCCAGCAGCCAAGATAGAGGCTATGGCTACACCTTC.

This chain links TRBV12-3 or TRBV12-4 with TRBJ1-1, with D maybe TRBD1 (5 bases). The CDR3 spans 13 residues. V was trimmed by 10 bases and J by 3 bases, leaving 15 bases between them. The CDR3: CATSGWRDTEAFF. The CDR3 nucleotides read TGTGCCACCTCAGGGTGGAGGGACACTGAAGCTTTCTTT.

The chain is built from TRBV28 and TRBJ1-1, with D possibly being TRBD1 (5 bases). Germline V lookup: CDR1 MDHEN, CDR2 SYDVKM. CDR3 length: 13 amino acids. V shed 2 bases and J shed 5 bases, with 9 bases lying between them. The CDR3 protein is CASSLVRGTEAFF. The CDR3 DNA sequence: TGTGCCAGCAGTTTAGTTAGGGGAACTGAAGCTTTCTTT.

The chain couples TRBV7-9 to TRBJ1-1; TRBD1 aligns across 8 bases. This CDR3 is 15 amino acids long. Germline V gives CDR1 SEHNR, CDR2 FQNEAQ (reference sequence). V shed 3 bases, J shed 9 bases, and the junction held 12 bases outside the gene matches. CDR3 in amino acids: CASSLGLSGGIQAFF. As DNA, the CDR3 is TGTGCCAGCAGCTTGGGGTTATCAGGGGGCATACAAGCTTTCTTT.

The V call is TRBV6-1, the J call TRBJ2-1; possibly TRBD2 for D (6 bases). V lost 0 bases and J lost 8, with 14 bases in between. Germline lookup yields CDR1 MNHNS and CDR2 SASEGT. The CDR3 runs to 15 residues. The CDR3 coding sequence is TGTGCCAGCAGTGAAGCCCCGGGAGAAGGCGATGAGCAGTTCTTC. Encoded protein: CASSEAPGEGDEQFF.

The chain is built from TRBV10-3 and TRBJ1-1, with 10 bases fitting TRBD1. Germline V gene sequence: CDR1 ENHRY, CDR2 SYGVKD. CDR3 length equals 14 residues. Unmatched junction bases numbered 9, after V lost 9 bases and J lost 5 bases. The chain's CDR3 is CAIKTGTGATEAFF. Here the CDR3 DNA reads TGTGCCATTAAAACCGGGACAGGGGCGACTGAAGCTTTCTTT.

This rearrangement joins TRBV9 to TRBJ1-3, with TRBD1 as a possible D gene (5 bases). The V end was cut by 0 bases, the J end by 4 bases, with 11 bases between. The CDR3 runs 15 residues. Germline values: CDR1 SGDLS, CDR2 YYNGEE. As DNA, the CDR3 is TGTGCCAGCAGCGTAGTGGGGGTGCCAGGAAACACCATATATTTT. It codes for CASSVVGVPGNTIYF.

The chain has TRBV28 and TRBJ1-5, with D perhaps TRBD1 (6 bases). The CDR3 is 15 amino acids. Germline loops: CDR1 MDHEN, CDR2 SYDVKM. V gave up 5 bases and J gave up 0 bases, with 11 bases separating them. CDR3 bases: TGTGCCAGCAGTCCCGGGACACTTAGCAATCAGCCCCAGCATTTT. Its protein product is CASSPGTLSNQPQHF.

This chain joins TRBV18 and TRBJ1-2; tentatively, D is TRBD1 (6 bases). The V and J ends lost 4 bases and 8 bases respectively, with 11 bases between them. The CDR3 is made up of 12 amino acids. Germline V gene data show CDR1 as KGHSH and CDR2 as LQKENI. The CDR3 protein is CASSLDRNGYTF. The DNA for the CDR3 is TGTGCCAGCTCACTAGACAGGAACGGCTACACCTTC.

The V and J genes are TRBV5-4 and TRBJ2-1; 13 bases agree with TRBD2. The J segment lost 8 bases and the V segment lost 4 bases, leaving 9 bases of the junction unmatched. Germline V gives CDR1 SGHNT, CDR2 YYREEE (reference sequence). The CDR3 consists of 16 residues. CDR3 loop: CASSPGRTSGRDEQFF. The DNA for the CDR3 is TGTGCCAGCAGCCCCGGGCGGACTAGCGGGAGAGATGAGCAGTTCTTC.

The chain employs TRBV10-1 and TRBJ1-1, with TRBD1 matching 7 bases. V was clipped by 7 bases and J by 1 base; unmatched bases: 12. This CDR3 is 16 amino acids long. Looked up from germline, CDR1 is WNHNN and CDR2 is SYGVQD (reference sequence). CDR3 sequence: CASTKDRERGNTEAFF. DNA of the CDR3: TGCGCCAGCACCAAAGACAGGGAGCGCGGGAACACTGAAGCTTTCTTT.

The V gene is TRBV11-1, the J gene TRBJ1-1; the D is unclear. CDR3 length equals 13 residues. V lost 3 bases and J lost 4, with 9 bases in between. Per the germline V gene, CDR1 is SGHAT and CDR2 is FQDESV (reference sequence). CDR3 nucleotide sequence: TGTGCCAGCAGCTTTGGGGAAGGCACTGAAGCTTTCTTT. Residues: CASSFGEGTEAFF.

The chain is built from TRBV9 and TRBJ2-7; 11 bases match TRBD2. This CDR3 has 13 amino acids. Germline CDR1 and CDR2: SGDLS and YYNGEE. Trimming at V came to 5 bases and at J to 2 bases, leaving 0 bases not matched to a gene. CDR3 loop: CASRGLAAYEQYF. As DNA, the CDR3 is TGTGCCAGCAGGGGACTAGCGGCCTACGAGCAGTACTTC.

CDR3 nucleotides: TGTGCCAGTAGTATAGACGGGGGCAATCAGCCCCAGCATTTT. This translates into CASSIDGGNQPQHF. The chain uses TRBV19 and TRBJ1-5; D is uncertain. From germline, CDR1 is LNHDA and CDR2 SQIVND (reference sequence). CDR3 length: 14 residues. Trimming took off 0 bases at V and 2 bases at J, with 5 bases between the two ends.

J is TRBJ1-1 and V is TRBV18; D gene unclear. Trimming cost V 1 base and J 2 bases, with 5 bases left between them. CDR1 is KGHSH and CDR2 is LQKENI in the germline V gene. CDR3 length: 13 residues. CDR3 in DNA: TGTGCCAGCTCACCACTGTCTAACACTGAAGCTTTCTTT. This gives the protein CASSPLSNTEAFF. The whole variable domain, filled in from reference TRBV18 and TRBJ1-1, reads NAGVMQNPRHLVRRRGQEARLRCSPMKGHSHVYWYRQLPEEGLKFMVYLQKENIIDESGMPKERFSAEFPKEGPSILRIQQVVRGDSAAYFCASSPLSNTEAFFGQGTRLTVV.

V gene TRBV9 combines with J gene TRBJ1-1, with D perhaps matching TRBD1 (5 bases). V was cut by 0 bases and J by 5 bases, with 17 bases left in between. Looked up from germline, CDR1 is SGDLS and CDR2 is YYNGEE. The CDR3 sequence is 16 residues long. The CDR3 nucleotides read TGTGCCAGCAGCGTAGCGGCAGGGATGGGGGGGACTGAAGCTTTCTTT. Amino acid sequence: CASSVAAGMGGTEAFF.

CDR3 sequence reads: CAISEFPGQTDNEQFF. In DNA, the CDR3 is TGTGCCATCAGTGAGTTCCCGGGACAGACAGACAATGAGCAGTTCTTC. The chain uses TRBV10-3 and TRBJ2-1; 7 bases are a match to TRBD1. V dropped 1 base and J dropped 5; count of bases not matched to a gene: 8. This CDR3 region has 16 residues. Germline V gene sequence: CDR1 ENHRY, CDR2 SYGVKD.

The chain carries TRBV3-1 (or the pseudogene TRBV3-2) and TRBJ1-1, with 8 nucleotides matching TRBD1. V dropped 6 bases and J dropped 6; count of bases not matched to a gene: 9. CDR3 size: 14 residues. The germline CDR1 and CDR2 sequences are LGHDT and YNNKEL (reference sequence). The CDR3 sequence is CASRPDRDIAEAFF. DNA for the CDR3: TGTGCCAGCAGACCGGACAGGGATATCGCTGAAGCTTTCTTT.

This chain joins TRBV20-1 and TRBJ2-7; 9 positions match TRBD2. With V trimmed by 3 bases and J by 3 bases, 9 bases remained unmatched. The V gene's germline CDR1 is DFQATT and CDR2 SNEGSKA (reference sequence). The CDR3 extends over 15 amino acids. Here the CDR3 DNA reads TGCAGTGCTAGTCTCCCGGGACTAGCAAACTACGAGCAGTACTTC. This translates into CSASLPGLANYEQYF.

V gene TRBV5-1 combines with J gene TRBJ2-5; D might be TRBD2 (6 bases). Per germline, CDR1 SGHRS and CDR2 YFSETQ. CDR3 length: 18 residues. Trimming removed 4 bases from V and 2 bases from J, with 24 bases in between. The CDR3 spells CASSRKILTGALQETQYF. CDR3 bases: TGCGCCAGCAGCCGGAAGATTTTAACGGGAGCCCTTCAAGAGACCCAGTACTTC.

The CDR3 DNA sequence: TGTGCCAGCAGCTTGGGGGGCGTAGGGAATCAGCCCCAGCATTTT. Its protein is CASSLGGVGNQPQHF. This sequence joins TRBV5-6 and TRBJ1-5, with D possibly being TRBD1 (5 bases). Germline V gene lookup returns CDR1 SGHDT and CDR2 YYEEEE. With 0 bases removed from V and 4 bases from J, the gap between germline ends came to 11 bases. The CDR3 has 15 amino acids.

This clone has only one observation. J is TRBJ2-6 and V is TRBV5-8, with D perhaps matching TRBD2 (5 bases). V was shortened by 6 bases and J by 1 base, with 14 bases between the two germline ends. The CDR3 is 16 amino acids. Germline V CDR1 and CDR2: SGHTS, YDEGEE. Here the CDR3 DNA reads TGTGCCAGCACCCCCAACGGGAATTCTGGGGCCAACGTCCTGACTTTC. Protein product: CASTPNGNSGANVLTF. Full variable domain (rest looked up from reference TRBV5-8 and TRBJ2-6): EAGVTQSPTHLIKTRGQQATLRCSPISGHTSVYWYQQALGLGLQFLLWYDEGEERNRGNFPPRFSGRQFPNYSSELNVNALELEDSALYLCASTPNGNSGANVLTFGAGSRLTVL.

V is TRBV9 and J is TRBJ1-1; TRBD1 might be the D (5 bases). The CDR3 has 15 amino acids. CDR1 is SGDLS, CDR2 YYNGEE, per germline. Trimming took 0 bases from V and 5 from J, leaving 14 bases between them. The chain's CDR3 is CASSVGPGGGTEAFF. Written as DNA, the CDR3 is TGTGCCAGCAGCGTAGGCCCCGGGGGAGGAACTGAAGCTTTCTTT.

V and J are TRBV2 and TRBJ2-1; possibly TRBD2 for D (7 bases). Trimming removed 8 bases at V and 7 bases at J, with 9 bases between. The CDR3 totals 11 residues. CDR1 SNHLY and CDR2 FYNNEI come from the germline V gene. The CDR3 is CASEGGNEQFF. In DNA form, the CDR3 reads TGTGCCAGCGAGGGGGGGAATGAGCAGTTCTTC.

V gene TRBV7-9 combines with J gene TRBJ2-1; unclear D gene. Germline CDR1 and CDR2: SEHNR and FQNEAQ (reference sequence). With 0 bases removed from V and 7 bases from J, the gap between germline ends came to 7 bases. There are 13 residues in the CDR3. In DNA form, the CDR3 reads TGTGCCAGCAGCTTAGCTCTGGGAAATGAGCAGTTCTTC. This gives the protein CASSLALGNEQFF. Filled out from reference TRBV7-9 and TRBJ2-1, the complete variable domain reads DTGVSQNPRHKITKRGQNVTFRCDPISEHNRLYWYRQTLGQGPEFLTYFQNEAQLEKSRLLSDRFSAERPKGSFSTLEIQRTEQGDSAMYLCASSLALGNEQFFGPGTRLTVL.